The entry below describes one T cell receptor (beta chain). What it recognizes is unknown. This entry is derived from a study of cytomegalovirus exposure and HLA in healthy donors. The study, taken as a whole, reports: A few CMV-associated chains were confirmed in vitro to be specific for CMV antigens.

The donors were members of the 120-subject validation cohort (separate from the roughly 660-subject first cohort). The junction had 4 bases not matched to a gene; V was cut back by 7 bases and J by 1 base. The CDR3 runs 14 residues. Germline assignment: CDR1 SGHTA and CDR2 FQGNSA. Assay used: immunoSEQ multiplex PCR; TCRdb lists only in-frame clones, some missing. This sample has 90,000 to 130,000 clones, with approximately 89% found just once. This TCR came from a woman between 18 and 29 years old in good health and CMV-seronegative. Sequencing input: PBMCs. The rearrangement joins TRBV7-2 to TRBJ1-5; 7 bases map to TRBD1. CDR3 in DNA: TGTGCCAGCAACAAACAGGGGAGCAATCAGCCCCAGCATTTT. As protein: CASNKQGSNQPQHF.